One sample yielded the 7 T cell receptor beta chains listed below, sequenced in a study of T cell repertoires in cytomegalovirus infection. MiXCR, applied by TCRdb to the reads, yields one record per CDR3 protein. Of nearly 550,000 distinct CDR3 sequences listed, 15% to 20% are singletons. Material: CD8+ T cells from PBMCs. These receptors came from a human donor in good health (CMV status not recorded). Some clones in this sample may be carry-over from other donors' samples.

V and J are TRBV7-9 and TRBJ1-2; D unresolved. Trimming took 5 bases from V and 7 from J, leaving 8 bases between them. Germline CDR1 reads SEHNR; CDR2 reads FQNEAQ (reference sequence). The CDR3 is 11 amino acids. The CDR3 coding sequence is TGTGCCAGCAGCGCTAACATTGGCTACACCTTC. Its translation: CASSANIGYTF. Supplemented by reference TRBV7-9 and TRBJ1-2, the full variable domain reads DTGVSQNPRHKITKRGQNVTFRCDPISEHNRLYWYRQTLGQGPEFLTYFQNEAQLEKSRLLSDRFSAERPKGSFSTLEIQRTEQGDSAMYLCASSANIGYTFGSGTRLTVV.

CDR3 sequence: CASSSTGLGAFF. DNA of the CDR3: TGTGCCAGCAGTTCCACAGGATTAGGAGCTTTCTTT. The V and J genes are TRBV2 and TRBJ1-1; TRBD1 is a possible D gene (5 bases). Germline V gene sequence: CDR1 SNHLY, CDR2 FYNNEI. The CDR3 is 12 residues long. Trimming cost V 5 bases and J 10 bases, with 14 bases left between them.

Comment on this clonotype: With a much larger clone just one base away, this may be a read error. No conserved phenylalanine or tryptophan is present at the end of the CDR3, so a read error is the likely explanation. The CDR3 region is CASSLYRLRYNEQFI. Here the CDR3 DNA reads TGTGCCAGCAGTTTATACAGATTACGCTACAATGAGCAGTTCATC. V and J are TRBV28 and TRBJ2-1, with D unresolved. Germline V gene data show CDR1 as MDHEN and CDR2 as SYDVKM. The ends were cut back, 1 base at V and 3 bases at J, with 10 bases in the middle. The CDR3 runs 15 residues.

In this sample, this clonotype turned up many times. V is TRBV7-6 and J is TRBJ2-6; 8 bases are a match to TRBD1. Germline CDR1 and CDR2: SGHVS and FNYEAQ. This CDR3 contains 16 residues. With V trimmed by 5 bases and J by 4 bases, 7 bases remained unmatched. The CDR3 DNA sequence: TGTGCCAGCAGCAGCCGACAGGGGATCGGGGCCAACGTCCTGACTTTC. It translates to CASSSRQGIGANVLTF.

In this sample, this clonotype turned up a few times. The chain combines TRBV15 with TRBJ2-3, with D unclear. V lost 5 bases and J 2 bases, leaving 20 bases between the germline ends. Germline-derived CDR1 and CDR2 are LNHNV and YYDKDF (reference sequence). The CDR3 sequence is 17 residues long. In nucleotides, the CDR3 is TGTGCCACCAGCTCCCTCGGCGGTGTCGAGTACACAGATACGCAGTATTTT. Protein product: CATSSLGGVEYTDTQYF.

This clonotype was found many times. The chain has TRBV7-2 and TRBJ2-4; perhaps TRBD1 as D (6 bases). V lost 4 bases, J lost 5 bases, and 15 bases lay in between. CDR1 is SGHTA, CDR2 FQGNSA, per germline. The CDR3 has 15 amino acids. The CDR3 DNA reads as TGTGCCAGCAGCTCCAAAGGGGGAAAGGAAAACATTCAGTACTTC. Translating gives CASSSKGGKENIQYF.

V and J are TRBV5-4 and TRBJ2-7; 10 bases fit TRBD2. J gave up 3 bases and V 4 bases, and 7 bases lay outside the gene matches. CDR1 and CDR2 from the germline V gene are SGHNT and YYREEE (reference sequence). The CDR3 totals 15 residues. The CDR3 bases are TGTGCCAGCAGCATTTCTAGCGGGAGTAACTACGAGCAGTACTTC. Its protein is CASSISSGSNYEQYF.